Below, 28 T cell receptor beta chains from the same sample are listed, as sequenced in a study of technical replicates of blood from a few donors (dated by TCRdb to about 2017). The library came from the immunoSEQ multiplex PCR assay. The table was pulled from immuneACCESS by TCRdb, which kept in-frame rearrangements only. Such tables lose some clones; where checked, under half of the loss comes from unresolved V genes, and the rest has no known cause. The sample table shows more than 75,000 clones, and 93% are seen once. The ten largest clones represent roughly 0.23% of the sample. Sequenced material: T cells isolated from PBMCs. All receptors come from a human donor in good health.

The CDR3 bases are TGCGCCAGCAGCCACACGGGACAGAGCTATGGCTACACCTTC. This codes for CASSHTGQSYGYTF. The chain uses TRBV4-1 and TRBJ1-2; TRBD1 matches at 7 bases. Germline V gives CDR1 MGHRA, CDR2 YSYEKL. Trimming removed 3 bases from V and 4 bases from J; junction bases left unmatched: 5. The CDR3 is 14 residues long.

The gene calls are TRBV7-6 and TRBJ2-6, with 8 bases aligning to TRBD1. Germline V gene data show CDR1 as SGHVS and CDR2 as FNYEAQ. The ends lost 2 bases at V and 0 bases at J; junction bases unmatched: 6. CDR3 length: 18 residues. The CDR3 DNA is TGTGCCAGCAGCTTAAGTTGGACAGGGATCTCTGGGGCCAACGTCCTGACTTTC. It is translated as CASSLSWTGISGANVLTF.

The count of this clone is one. The chain carries TRBV5-1 and TRBJ2-7; TRBD2 matches 9 bases. Looked up from germline, CDR1 is SGHRS and CDR2 is YFSETQ. The CDR3 is made up of 17 amino acids. V lost 5 bases to trimming and J lost 0 bases; unmatched junction nucleotides: 12. The chain's CDR3 is CASRIGFAGGGSYEQYF. In nucleotides, the CDR3 is TGCGCCAGCAGGATAGGATTCGCGGGGGGGGGCTCCTACGAGCAGTACTTC. The variable domain in full, completed from reference TRBV5-1 and TRBJ2-7, reads KAGVTQTPRYLIKTRGQQVTLSCSPISGHRSVSWYQQTPGQGLQFLFEYFSETQRNKGNFPGRFSGRQFSNSRSEMNVSTLELGDSALYLCASRIGFAGGGSYEQYFGPGTRLTVT.

The rearrangement uses TRBV5-1 and TRBJ2-5, with 14 positions matching TRBD2. The germline V gene encodes CDR1 SGHRS and CDR2 YFSETQ. With 4 bases clipped from V and 2 bases from J, the junction kept 13 bases outside the gene matches. This CDR3 is built from 19 residues. The CDR3 DNA is TGCGCCAGCAGCATTCTCCCGGGACTAGCGGGAGTGCAACAAGAGACCCAGTACTTC. This codes for CASSILPGLAGVQQETQYF.

The CDR3 DNA is TGTGCCACCCGTCGACTAGCTGAGACCGGGGAGCTGTTTTTT. Its translation: CATRRLAETGELFF. The chain uses TRBV6-6 and TRBJ2-2; 7 nucleotides line up with TRBD2. V shed 10 bases, J shed 5 bases, and the junction held 10 bases outside the gene matches. Germline values: CDR1 MNHNY, CDR2 SVGAGI (reference sequence). The length of the CDR3 is 14 residues.

The V call is TRBV5-5, the J call TRBJ2-5, with 9 positions matching TRBD2. Trimming at V came to 0 bases and at J to 4 bases, leaving 4 bases not matched to a gene. Germline V gives CDR1 SGHKS, CDR2 YYEKEE (reference sequence). CDR3 length: 15 residues. This CDR3 reads CASSLALAGLETQYF. For the CDR3, the DNA is TGTGCCAGCAGCTTGGCGCTAGCGGGACTAGAGACCCAGTACTTC.

The rearrangement uses TRBV10-3 and TRBJ2-3, with 9 bases fitting TRBD1. The CDR3 runs to 15 residues. CDR1 is ENHRY, CDR2 SYGVKD, per germline. Trimming removed 3 bases from V and 4 bases from J; junction bases left unmatched: 5. CDR3 coding DNA: TGTGCCATCAGTGATCGACAGGGGGTTGCAGATACGCAGTATTTT. Translating gives CAISDRQGVADTQYF.

This rearrangement joins TRBV14 to TRBJ2-1; 7 nucleotides match TRBD2. V dropped 4 bases and J dropped 0; count of bases not matched to a gene: 9. Germline loops: CDR1 SGHDN, CDR2 FVKESK. The CDR3 contains 17 residues. The CDR3 protein is CASSRGAGRSSYNEQFF. The CDR3 coding sequence is TGTGCCAGCAGCCGGGGTGCCGGGAGGAGCTCCTACAATGAGCAGTTCTTC.

The V gene is TRBV7-2, the J gene TRBJ1-1, with D hard to call. V lost 5 bases and J lost 1, with 11 bases in between. Germline V gene lookup returns CDR1 SGHTA and CDR2 FQGNSA. The CDR3 spans 14 residues. CDR3 DNA sequence: TGTGCCAGCAGCGCGAGCCCCGCGAACACTGAAGCTTTCTTT. It yields the protein CASSASPANTEAFF.

This sequence joins TRBV27 and TRBJ2-1; D call uncertain. The CDR3 spans 11 residues. The V end lost 4 bases, the J end lost 10 bases, and 8 bases lay between the germline ends. Germline CDR1 is MNHEY and CDR2 is SMNVEV (reference sequence). The CDR3 DNA follows: TGTGCCAGCAGTTCCTCGAGGGAGCAGTTCTTC. It translates to CASSSSREQFF.

The chain carries TRBV6-5 and TRBJ2-7; a weak D match, TRBD2 (6 bases). The CDR3 is made up of 14 amino acids. The germline V gene has CDR1 MNHEY and CDR2 SVGAGI. With 2 bases removed from V and 6 bases from J, the gap between germline ends came to 14 bases. Here the CDR3 reads CASSYRGGAFEQYF. CDR3 DNA: TGTGCCAGCAGTTACCGCGGCGGGGCATTCGAGCAGTACTTC.

The gene calls are TRBV11-3 and TRBJ1-1, with a weak D call TRBD1 (5 bases). This CDR3 has 14 amino acids. The germline CDR1 and CDR2 sequences are SGHNT and YENEEA. Deletions cut 1 base from V and 1 base from J, with 7 bases between. CDR3 coding DNA: TGTGCCAGCAGCTTAGTCCAGGGGAACACTGAAGCTTTCTTT. This sequence encodes CASSLVQGNTEAFF.

This clone was picked up a small number of times. V gene TRBV19 combines with J gene TRBJ1-2; 7 bases are shared with TRBD1. Per germline, CDR1 LNHDA and CDR2 SQIVND (reference sequence). With V trimmed by 2 bases and J by 12 bases, 9 bases remained unmatched. The CDR3 covers 13 residues. The CDR3 coding sequence is TGTGCCAGTAGTATACAGGACAGGAAGACCCACACCTTC. This codes for CASSIQDRKTHTF.

The chain employs TRBV7-9 and TRBJ1-5; 7 nucleotides line up with TRBD1. From germline, CDR1 is SEHNR and CDR2 FQNEAQ (reference sequence). The CDR3 length is 14 residues. The trim removed 3 bases at V and 4 bases at J, leaving 3 bases unmatched. CDR3 amino acids: CASSLGQNNQPQHF. DNA for the CDR3: TGTGCCAGCAGCTTGGGACAGAATAATCAGCCCCAGCATTTT.

The chain recombines TRBV6-1 with TRBJ2-2, with D maybe TRBD2 (6 bases). Deletions cut 6 bases from V and 6 bases from J, with 11 bases between. The germline V gene encodes CDR1 MNHNS and CDR2 SASEGT. CDR3 size: 13 residues. CDR3 sequence: CASRDTGAGELFF. The CDR3 DNA follows: TGTGCCAGCAGAGACACGGGGGCCGGGGAGCTGTTTTTT.

This sequence joins TRBV6-1 and TRBJ2-7; 11 positions match TRBD1. The CDR3 sequence is 15 residues long. Germline V lookup: CDR1 MNHNS, CDR2 SASEGT. V dropped 6 bases and J dropped 2; count of bases not matched to a gene: 6. For the CDR3, the DNA is TGTGCCAGCAGGGACCCGGGACAGGGGGCCTACGAGCAGTACTTC. It is translated as CASRDPGQGAYEQYF.

V gene TRBV5-1 combines with J gene TRBJ1-3; D is unresolved. V shed 1 base and J shed 0 bases, with 5 bases lying between them. The length of the CDR3 is 14 residues. Germline V gene lookup returns CDR1 SGHRS and CDR2 YFSETQ. CDR3 protein: CASSLSNSGNTIYF. In nucleotides, the CDR3 is TGCGCCAGCAGCTTGTCAAACTCTGGAAACACCATATATTTT.

The chain recombines TRBV7-9 with TRBJ1-3; TRBD1 might be the D (6 bases). The V end was cut by 1 base, the J end by 1 base, with 14 bases between. Germline V gives CDR1 SEHNR, CDR2 FQNEAQ (reference sequence). This CDR3 has 17 residues. The CDR3 loop reads CASSLGYVGQSGNTIYF. The CDR3 coding sequence is TGTGCCAGCAGCTTAGGGTATGTTGGACAGTCTGGAAACACCATATATTTT.

The rearrangement links TRBV28 to TRBJ2-7; D is possibly TRBD2 (5 bases). This CDR3 contains 13 residues. The V gene lost 8 bases and the J gene lost 3 bases, with 14 bases spanning the gap. Per germline, CDR1 MDHEN and CDR2 SYDVKM. The CDR3 is CASSLARDYEQYF. For the CDR3, the DNA is TGTGCCAGCTCGCTAGCCAGAGACTACGAGCAGTACTTC. The variable domain in full, with the rest retrieved from reference TRBV28 and TRBJ2-7, is DVKVTQSSRYLVKRTGEKVFLECVQDMDHENMFWYRQDPGLGLRLIYFSYDVKMKEKGDIPEGYSVSREKKERFSLILESASTNQTSMYLCASSLARDYEQYFGPGTRLTVT.

V usage is TRBV6-1 and J usage is TRBJ2-1, with 9 bases that match TRBD2. Trimming removed 1 base from V and 5 bases from J; junction bases left unmatched: 3. Germline V gene data show CDR1 as MNHNS and CDR2 as SASEGT. This CDR3 has 15 residues. The CDR3 protein is CASSEGLAGHNEQFF. DNA for the CDR3: TGTGCCAGCAGTGAAGGGCTAGCGGGACACAATGAGCAGTTCTTC.

The chain combines TRBV19 with TRBJ1-3, with TRBD1 matching over 7 bases. The V gene end was trimmed by 7 bases and the J gene end by 2 bases; junction bases not matched to a gene: 5. Germline V gene sequence: CDR1 LNHDA, CDR2 SQIVND (reference sequence). The CDR3 is made up of 14 amino acids. The DNA for the CDR3 is TGTGCCAGTACTCAAACAGGGGCTGGAAACACCATATATTTT. Its translation: CASTQTGAGNTIYF.

The rearrangement joins TRBV7-9 to TRBJ1-4, with 11 bases identical to TRBD1. CDR3 length equals 16 residues. The germline gives CDR1 SEHNR, CDR2 FQNEAQ (reference sequence). The junction had 11 bases not matched to a gene; V was cut back by 6 bases and J by 8 bases. CDR3 in DNA: TGTGCCAGCAGACTAACGGGACAGGGGGAAAACGAAAAACTGTTTTTT. It specifies CASRLTGQGENEKLFF. Filled out from reference TRBV7-9 and TRBJ1-4, the complete variable domain reads DTGVSQNPRHKITKRGQNVTFRCDPISEHNRLYWYRQTLGQGPEFLTYFQNEAQLEKSRLLSDRFSAERPKGSFSTLEIQRTEQGDSAMYLCASRLTGQGENEKLFFGSGTQLSVL.

This clone came up once. The chain links TRBV2 to TRBJ1-4; 8 positions agree with TRBD1. Trimming at V came to 10 bases and at J to 8 bases, leaving 12 bases not matched to a gene. The CDR3 extends over 14 amino acids. Germline CDR1 and CDR2: SNHLY and FYNNEI. CDR3 sequence reads: CATQWGQAGEKLFF. CDR3 in DNA: TGTGCCACCCAATGGGGACAGGCGGGGGAAAAACTGTTTTTT.

V and J are TRBV9 and TRBJ2-5; D remains ambiguous. Between the trimmed V and J ends, which lost 0 bases and 1 base, there was a span of 7 bases. Germline assignment: CDR1 SGDLS and CDR2 YYNGEE. This CDR3 has 14 amino acids. The CDR3 loop is CASSVATFQETQYF. CDR3 in DNA: TGTGCCAGCAGCGTAGCGACTTTCCAAGAGACCCAGTACTTC.

The V and J genes are TRBV5-1 and TRBJ2-3, with D maybe TRBD1 (6 bases). Germline V lookup: CDR1 SGHRS, CDR2 YFSETQ. This CDR3 is built from 16 residues. Trimming stripped 4 bases from V and 7 bases from J, with 22 bases between. The CDR3 nucleotides are TGCGCCAGCAGCCCTCCGAAGACAGGTGGCATGAATACGCAGTATTTT. This gives the protein CASSPPKTGGMNTQYF.

The CDR3 protein is CAISASYEQYF. The CDR3 DNA reads as TGTGCCATCAGTGCCAGTTACGAGCAGTACTTC. J is TRBJ2-7 and V is TRBV10-3; D is undetermined. The CDR3 contains 11 residues. Germline values: CDR1 ENHRY, CDR2 SYGVKD. V was cut by 4 bases and J by 4 bases, with 5 bases left in between.

The chain joins TRBV7-9 to TRBJ2-7; 16 bases are shared with TRBD2. Germline assignment: CDR1 SEHNR and CDR2 FQNEAQ (reference sequence). CDR3 length: 16 amino acids. The J segment lost 7 bases and the V segment lost 1 base, leaving 4 bases of the junction unmatched. This chain's CDR3 is CASSLEGTSGRDEQYF. CDR3 in DNA: TGTGCCAGCAGCTTAGAGGGGACTAGCGGGAGGGATGAGCAGTACTTC.

V is TRBV30 and J is TRBJ1-1; D ambiguous. The germline V gene encodes CDR1 GTSNPN and CDR2 SVGIG (reference sequence). This CDR3 spans 11 amino acids. The V end was cut by 0 bases, the J end by 11 bases, with 10 bases between. The CDR3 here is CAWSVLPGAFF. The DNA for the CDR3 is TGTGCCTGGAGTGTACTACCCGGGGCTTTCTTT.